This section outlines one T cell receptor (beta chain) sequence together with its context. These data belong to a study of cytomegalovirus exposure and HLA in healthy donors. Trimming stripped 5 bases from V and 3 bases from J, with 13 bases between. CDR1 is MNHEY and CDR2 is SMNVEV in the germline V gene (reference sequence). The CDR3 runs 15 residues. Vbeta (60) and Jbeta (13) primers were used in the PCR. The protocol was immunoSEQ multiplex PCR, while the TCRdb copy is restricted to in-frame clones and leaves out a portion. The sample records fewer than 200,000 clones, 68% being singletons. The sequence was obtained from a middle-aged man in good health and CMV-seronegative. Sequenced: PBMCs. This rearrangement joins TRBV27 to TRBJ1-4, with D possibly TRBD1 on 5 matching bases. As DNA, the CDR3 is TGTGCCAGCAGTCCTGTGACAGATTCTAATGAAAAACTGTTTTTT. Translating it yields CASSPVTDSNEKLFF.